This record concerns one T cell receptor (beta chain) sequence. This clonotype was seen a handful of times. Its antigen target is currently unknown. The final CDR3 position lacks the conserved phenylalanine or tryptophan, pointing to a likely read error. According to the germline V gene, CDR1 reads LGHNA and CDR2 reads YSLEER. The CDR3 has 16 residues if both end residues are counted. The entry retains the CDR3 DNA only, 48 bases that are in frame from base 1. The germline ends are 15 bases apart after V is trimmed by 1 base and J by 4 bases. The entry originates in a study of molecular identifiers for immune sequencing clone quantification (dated by TCRdb to between 2018 and 2020). Broadly, across the study: For a replicate experiment, RNA from approximately 20,000 or 100,000 naive CD8 T cells was divided into five aliquots, of which four were sequenced. This methods study benchmarked molecular-identifier clustering-based TCR repertoire sequencing (MIDCIRS) and TCR RNA copy counting, using CD8 T cells to do so. General study outcomes and caveats: A single cell's worth of spiked-in Jurkat TCR RNA was reported detectable even among 900,000 to 1,000,000 naive CD8 T cells. Spiked-in Jurkat TCR RNA (about ten copies' worth), which is not part of the donor repertoire, was contained in the naive libraries. Modeling estimated about 3.3 recovered TCR RNA copies per cell, compared with about 10 by digital PCR, which implies 30% to 35% capture efficiency. When barcode sub-clustering was left out, chimeric consensus sequences inflated TCR diversity, with chimeras reaching as high as 47%. In CMV-specific effector cells, clones with more than 20 RNA copies contained over 98% of molecules, whereas in naive cells such clones contained under 1% of molecules. Highly expanded clone sizes could be underestimated because identical TCR molecules may share a barcode.

Libraries of naive CD8 T cells were built from about 21,000 to 970,000 sorted cells, with 10%, 30% or 50% of the purified RNA used. On a BD FACSAria II, naive CD8 T cells were FACS-sorted as CD8+CD4-CCR7+CD45RA+ and collected into RLT Plus buffer. To test detection sensitivity, Jurkat RNA equivalent to more than eight TCR copies was spiked into samples of about 18,000-1,000,000 naive CD8 T cells. Enrichment of CD8 T cells was done with RosetteSep CD8+ T Cell Enrichment Cocktail plus Ficoll-Paque, and ACK red cell lysis came afterward. The method was PCR. Sequenced using a NextSeq 500. Preparation of bulk TCR libraries followed a previously described approach, with the TCR primers listed in Table S5. The Qiagen AllPrep DNA/RNA kit was used to purify total RNA. Before analysis, reads from multiple sequencing runs of one library were combined. The paper's data handling went like this. Reads were retained only if the reads had an exact TCR constant sequence, and the retained reads were trimmed to 150 nt and grouped according to their 12-nt molecular barcodes. Within each barcode group, reads were sub-clustered at a 15% Levenshtein threshold, and quality-weighted consensus sequences were built per RNA molecule. Non-functional sequences were excluded, and lower-count sequences lying one edit away from another sequence were also excluded. On the basis of fitting two negative binomial distributions, barcode sub-clusters with fewer than 20% of the maximum read count were discarded. TCRdb trimmed the raw reads at Q25, called clones with MiXCR and kept productive beta chains. Each CDR3 protein gets just one entry, which takes the most common genes and DNA from the rows behind it. TCRdb's processing, not the authors', yielded these V and J calls. A total of 100,000 or so distinct CDR3 sequences appear in this sample, 30% to 45% of them only once. The ten largest clones capture about a tenth of the sample.

The chain is assembled from TRBV4-3 and TRBJ2-3, with a tentative D gene TRBD2 over 7 matching bases. The sample consisted of naive CD8+ T cells from blood, with Jurkat cell RNA spiked in. Interpreted using the paper, the cell subset or site label stands for: FACS-sorted CD8+CD4-CCR7+CD45RA+ naive T cells. The receptor comes from a human donor in good health. Some libraries in this study had Jurkat cell RNA spiked in. The CDR3 amino acid sequence is: CASSQGEGGQADTQYL. DNA sequence: TGCGCCAGCAGCCAAGGAGAGGGGGGGCAAGCAGATACGCAGTATCTT.